A selection of T cell receptor beta chains follows, all from one sample in a study of shared clonotypes between healthy human individuals. The method was immunoSEQ multiplex PCR; TCRdb's version includes in-frame clones alone and lacks a portion of them. The sample comprises more than 2 million clones, just under 95% of which are singletons, and 1.5% to 2% rests with the top ten. Sequencing was done on a sample of naive CD8+ T cells from PBMCs. These receptors all stem from a man younger than 30 in good health. Some clones in this sample may be carry-over from other donors' samples. Both conserved end residues are part of each CDR3. Each record gives: J gene, D gene, CDR3 length, clone size, V gene, CDR3 DNA, CDR3 protein. A D gene is named only where the DNA matches it firmly. Clone size is given for some rows only: seen once, a few or many times, or a class if the clone is expanded.

>TRBJ2-4|NA|16|once|TRBV28
TGTGCCAGCAGTCCGGGACCCAACCTAGCCAAAAACATTCAGTACTTC
CASSPGPNLAKNIQYF
>TRBJ2-7|TRBD2|14|NA|TRBV2
TGTGCCAGCAACCGGGGGGGGTCGAGCTACGAGCAGTACTTC
CASNRGGSSYEQYF
>TRBJ2-1|TRBD2|15|NA|TRBV2
TGTGCCAGCATGCCCACGGGGGGATTTGAAAATGAGCAGTTCTTC
CASMPTGGFENEQFF
>TRBJ2-7|NA|15|NA|TRBV4-3
TGCGCCAGCAGCCAAGATTTCGCCCCCTGGTACGAGCAGTACTTC
CASSQDFAPWYEQYF
>TRBJ2-1|NA|11|NA|TRBV5-6
TGTGCCAGCAGCATGTACAATGAGCAGTTCTTC
CASSMYNEQFF
>TRBJ2-7|TRBD1|14|NA|TRBV28
TGTGCCAGCGGCCACAGGGGTCATGCCTACGAGCAGTACTTC
CASGHRGHAYEQYF
>TRBJ1-1|NA|12|NA|TRBV13
TGTGCCAGCAGGCGGGGGGGCACTGAAGCTTTCTTT
CASRRGGTEAFF
>TRBJ2-6|NA|18|NA|TRBV2
TGTGCCAGCAGTGAATTTACGGGGTTGGGGCCTGGGGCCAACGTCCTGACTTTC
CASSEFTGLGPGANVLTF
>TRBJ2-7|TRBD2|14|NA|TRBV7-8
TGTGCCAGCAGCTTTCGGACTAGGGCATACGAGCAGTACTTC
CASSFRTRAYEQYF
>TRBJ2-7|TRBD1|16|NA|TRBV9
TGTGCCAGCAGCGCCTTAGACAGGGTACCTCCTGGCGAGCAGTACTTC
CASSALDRVPPGEQYF
>TRBJ1-5|NA|14|few|TRBV19
TGTGCCAGTAGTATCCCCAGGGGTAGTCAGCCCCAGCATTTT
CASSIPRGSQPQHF
>TRBJ2-7|NA|14|NA|TRBV6-5
TGTGCCAGCGGGTTCGAGGTAGCTGGGCACGAGCAGTACTTC
CASGFEVAGHEQYF
>TRBJ1-1|TRBD1|16|NA|TRBV7-6
TGTGCCAGCAGCTCGGGACAGGGGGCGCTGGGCACTGAAGCTTTCTTT
CASSSGQGALGTEAFF
>TRBJ2-4|NA|17|NA|TRBV6-1
TGTGCCAGCAGTGAATTGAGCTGGGGGCTAGCCAAAAACATTCAGTACTTC
CASSELSWGLAKNIQYF
>TRBJ2-7|NA|14|NA|TRBV5-1
TGCGCCAGCAGCTTGGCCGGCAGAGCCTACGAGCAGTACTTC
CASSLAGRAYEQYF
>TRBJ2-5|NA|13|NA|TRBV7-9
TGTGCCAGCAGCTTACTCGCCCGAGAGACCCAGTACTTC
CASSLLARETQYF
>TRBJ1-5|TRBD1|14|NA|TRBV5-5
TGTGCCAGCAGCATTCGGACAGGGATACAGCCCCAGCATTTT
CASSIRTGIQPQHF
>TRBJ1-4|TRBD1|14|NA|TRBV11-2
TGTGCCAGCAGCGGACAGGGTCTGGATGAAAAACTGTTTTTT
CASSGQGLDEKLFF
>TRBJ1-1|NA|15|NA|TRBV4-1
TGCGCCAGCAGCCGATTAACCGAAGTGAACACTGAAGCTTTCTTT
CASSRLTEVNTEAFF
>TRBJ2-3|NA|12|NA|TRBV27
TGTGCCAGCAGCCTAGTAGGAGGTACGCAGTATTTT
CASSLVGGTQYF
>TRBJ1-2|NA|13|once|TRBV14
TGTGCCAGCAGGGCCAGACTAAGCGGTGGCTACACCTTC
CASRARLSGGYTF
>TRBJ1-1|NA|14|NA|TRBV27
TGTGCCAGCAGTTTATCGTTGGACAGTGTTGAAGCTTTCTTT
CASSLSLDSVEAFF
>TRBJ2-1|NA|15|NA|TRBV29-1
TGCAGCGTTACGCGAGGCGGGCGCACCTACAATGAGCAGTTCTTC
CSVTRGGRTYNEQFF
>TRBJ1-5|NA|14|many|TRBV19
TGTGCCAGTAGTATTCGGGACAGCAATCAGCCCCAGCATTTT
CASSIRDSNQPQHF
>TRBJ2-1|NA|19|NA|TRBV7-9
TGTGCCAGCAGCGCACTGCTTAGGGGATCAGAATCTACCTACAATGAGCAGTTCTTC
CASSALLRGSESTYNEQFF
>TRBJ2-1|NA|14|NA|TRBV19
TGTGCCAGTAGTATAGACGGCAGCCACAATGAGCAGTTCTTC
CASSIDGSHNEQFF
>TRBJ1-5|TRBD1|15|NA|TRBV28
TGTGCCAGCAGTTTAGGACAGGGCTTCGTGCAGCCCCAGCATTTT
CASSLGQGFVQPQHF
>TRBJ1-1|TRBD1|13|NA|TRBV5-1
TGCGCCAGCAGCGTCTCAGGGGGCACTGAAGCTTTCTTT
CASSVSGGTEAFF
>TRBJ2-1|NA|14|once|TRBV27
TGTGCCAGCAGTTTGCGGGGTCCCTACAATGAGCAGTTCTTC
CASSLRGPYNEQFF
>TRBJ1-1|TRBD1|13|NA|TRBV27
TGTGCCAGCGGGGGACAGGGCCCCACTGAAGCTTTCTTT
CASGGQGPTEAFF
>TRBJ1-1|NA|15|NA|TRBV4-1
TGCGCCAGCACGATAACGCGGGGGCTGAACACTGAAGCTTTCTTT
CASTITRGLNTEAFF
>TRBJ1-2|NA|11|NA|TRBV29-1
TGCAGCGTTGTTTCGGCGTCTGGCTACACCTTC
CSVVSASGYTF